Below, 17 T cell receptor beta chains from the same sample are listed, as sequenced in a study of tissue T cells after allogeneic stem cell transplantation (dated by TCRdb to 2022 to 2024). The time point label, read with the paper, signifies: mouse harvest day 7 after allogeneic transplant. Mouse grafts combined 10^7 T-cell-depleted bone marrow cells with 10^6 splenic CD5+ T cells, given via tail vein injection. The library was prepared using the immunoSEQ multiplex PCR assay. The source is immuneACCESS, and TCRdb retained only in-frame sequences with V and J called. Part of the clones is not carried over; for the studies checked, unresolved V genes explain less than half of this, and the remainder is unexplained. The sample contains roughly 6,800 clones, roughly half of them found a single time. Together, the top ten hold 3.9% of the sample. Sequenced input: gut tissue. The receptors were sampled from a female BALB/c mouse given C57BL/6 T cells with graft-versus-host disease after an allogeneic hematopoietic cell transplant.

This clone was seen more than once but under ten times. Gene names follow the mouse nomenclature. The observed sequence ends 1 residue before the CDR3 terminus, with the missing tail filled in from the germline J gene. This sequence joins TRBV16 and TRBJ2-3; 12 nucleotides agree with TRBD2. V trimming: 4 bases; J trimming: 3 bases; junction bases outside the gene matches: 2. Germline-derived CDR1 and CDR2 are SGHSA and FRNQAP. The CDR3 is made up of 15 amino acids. The CDR3 loop is CASSWTGGGAETLYF. CDR3 DNA (partial): TGTGCAAGCAGCTGGACTGGGGGGGGAGCAGAAACGCTGTAT.

Details on this clone: The gene names given are mouse names. Read sequence stops 1 residue before the CDR3 end, and the germline J gene provides the missing end. The chain couples TRBV26 to TRBJ2-2; 10 bases line up with TRBD1. The CDR3 is 14 amino acids. Germline V gene lookup returns CDR1 KGHPV and CDR2 FQNQEV (reference sequence). The ends lost 3 bases at V and 7 bases at J; junction bases unmatched: 2. CDR3 loop: CASSLGTGVGQLYF. Partial CDR3 DNA: TGTGCCAGCAGTCTTGGGACAGGGGTCGGGCAGCTCTAC.

For this clone: Gene names are mouse gene names. The read stops 1 residue short of the end of the CDR3; the missing end is completed from the germline J gene. V and J are TRBV26 and TRBJ2-4; D ambiguous. Looked up from germline, CDR1 is KGHPV and CDR2 is FQNQEV (reference sequence). The V end was cut by 2 bases, the J end by 4 bases, with 4 bases between. The CDR3 is 12 amino acids. Incomplete CDR3 DNA: TGTGCCAGCAGTCTGGCAGAAAACACCTTGTAC. Translation: CASSLAENTLY. The full CDR3 protein reads CASSLAENTLYF.

Notes on this clone: Genes here carry mouse names. The CDR3 is cut off 1 residue early in the read; its end comes from the germline J gene. The chain recombines TRBV1 with TRBJ2-2, with 12 bases that match TRBD2. The CDR3 is 18 amino acids. V was pared by 3 bases and J by 0 bases, with 5 bases of the junction left unmatched. Germline assignment: CDR1 NSQYPW and CDR2 LRSPGD (reference sequence). The CDR3 protein is CTCSAHRLGGPNTGQLYF. CDR3 bases read: TGCACCTGCAGTGCCCACAGACTGGGGGGGCCAAACACCGGGCAGCTCTAC.

With regard to this clone: Gene names denote mouse genes. The observed sequence ends 1 residue before the CDR3 terminus, with the missing tail filled in from the germline J gene. V is TRBV5 and J is TRBJ2-1; unclear D gene. V lost 0 bases and J 7 bases, leaving 13 bases between the germline ends. The CDR3 has 15 amino acids. Germline CDR1 is LGHNA and CDR2 is YNLKQL (reference sequence). The CDR3 sequence is CASSQERRGGAEQFF. CDR3 DNA (partial): TGTGCCAGCAGCCAAGAAAGGCGGGGTGGAGCTGAGCAGTTC.

This clone was seen only a few times. Gene names denote mouse genes. Read data end 1 residue before the CDR3 end; the end is taken from the germline J gene. The chain couples TRBV23 to TRBJ1-4. The CDR3 is made up of 14 amino acids. The germline V gene has CDR1 KGHTA and CDR2 FQNQQP. The CDR3 reads CSSSQQGVNERLFF. CDR3 bases read: TGCTCCAGCAGTCAACAAGGAGTCAACGAAAGATTATTT.

Remarks on this clone: Here the gene names and germline are mouse. Read coverage stops 1 residue before the CDR3 terminus; the germline J gene supplies the remainder. V is TRBV23 and J is TRBJ2-3; the table gives TRBD1 as D, unverified against the DNA. In germline, CDR1 is KGHTA, CDR2 FQNQQP. This CDR3 has 14 residues. CDR3: CSSSQRGGAETLYF. The CDR3 DNA, read in part, is TGCTCCAGCAGTCAAAGGGGAGGGGCAGAAACGCTGTAT.

Points on this clone: Genes and germline come from the mouse. The read terminates 1 residue before the CDR3 end, so the remaining end is supplied by the germline J gene. This sequence joins TRBV26 and TRBJ2-3; TRBD2 matches 9 bases. The CDR3 is 15 residues long. CDR1 and CDR2 from the germline V gene are KGHPV and FQNQEV (reference sequence). J was trimmed by 2 bases and V by 4 bases; bases with no gene match: 4. The CDR3 DNA, read in part, is TGTGCCAGCAGTCCACTGGGGGGATATGCAGAAACGCTGTAT. As protein: CASSPLGGYAETLY. The entire CDR3 is CASSPLGGYAETLYF.

As regards this clone: These gene names are mouse names. With the read ending 1 residue before the CDR3 end, the germline J gene is used to fill in that end. The V and J genes are TRBV1 and TRBJ1-3; no definite D call. This CDR3 has 11 residues. Trimming stripped 0 bases from V and 6 bases from J, with 0 bases between. CDR1 is NSQYPW, CDR2 LRSPGD, per germline (reference sequence). The part of the CDR3 DNA that was read is TGCACCTGCAGTGCAGAAAATACGCTCTAT. Translation gives CTCSAENTLY. The entire CDR3 reads CTCSAENTLYF.

As regards this clone: Mouse germline and gene names are used. The observed sequence ends 1 residue before the CDR3 terminus, with the missing tail filled in from the germline J gene. The gene calls are TRBV15 and TRBJ2-5, with 9 nucleotides matching TRBD1. This CDR3 comprises 15 residues. The germline gives CDR1 SGHND, CDR2 FRSKSL. V lost 0 bases to trimming and J lost 4 bases; unmatched junction nucleotides: 2. The covered CDR3 bases are TGTGCCAGCAGTTTAGCACAGGGGGCGGAAGACACCCAGTAC. Protein: CASSLAQGAEDTQY. The full CDR3 is CASSLAQGAEDTQYF.

Worth noting for this clone: Any gene name here is a mouse gene name. The read terminates 1 residue ahead of where the CDR3 ends, so the germline J gene completes it. The rearrangement links TRBV26 to TRBJ2-5; perhaps TRBD2 as D (7 bases). Trimming stripped 2 bases from V and 7 bases from J, with 13 bases between. CDR1 is KGHPV, CDR2 FQNQEV, per germline (reference sequence). The CDR3 runs to 14 residues. CDR3 amino acids: CASSLGGRGNTQYF. The CDR3 DNA, read in part, is TGTGCCAGCAGTCTGGGGGGGCGCGGGAACACCCAGTAC.

This clone appeared a few times. Gene names are mouse gene names. The read gets to within 1 residue of the CDR3 end, and the germline J gene fills in the rest. The V call is TRBV17, the J call TRBJ2-3; 9 nucleotides line up with TRBD2. CDR1 and CDR2 (germline): MNHDT, YYDKIL. This CDR3 has 15 residues. Unmatched junction bases numbered 3, after V lost 5 bases and J lost 0 bases. CDR3 bases read: TGTGCTAGCAGTGAGACTGGGGGTAGTGCAGAAACGCTGTAT. It codes for CASSETGGSAETLY. In full, the CDR3 reads CASSETGGSAETLYF.

Worth noting for this clone: All gene names here are mouse names. The read comes to an end 1 residue before the CDR3 does, leaving the germline J gene to fill in the end. The chain carries TRBV16 and TRBJ2-5, with D possibly being TRBD1 or TRBD2 (5 bases each). The germline V gene encodes CDR1 SGHSA and CDR2 FRNQAP. The CDR3 consists of 13 residues. Trimming pared 3 bases from V and 3 bases from J, leaving 7 bases between. CDR3 amino acids: CASSFGGQDTQYF. CDR3 bases read: TGTGCAAGCAGCTTCGGGGGTCAAGACACCCAGTAC. Drawing the rest from reference TRBV16 and TRBJ2-5, the complete variable domain is NAGVIQTPRHKVTGKGQEATLWCEPISGHSAVFWYRQTIVQGLEFLTYFRNQAPIDDSGMPKERFSAQMPNQSHSTLKIQSTQPQDSAVYLCASSFGGQDTQYFGPGTRLLVL.

This clone has only one observation. Genes here carry mouse names. The CDR3 end is not reached by the read, which stops 1 residue before it; the germline J gene fills it in. The chain recombines TRBV26 with TRBJ2-3, with a weak D call TRBD1 (6 bases). V dropped 6 bases and J dropped 4 bases, with 8 bases sitting between them. Germline assignment: CDR1 KGHPV and CDR2 FQNQEV (reference sequence). The CDR3 is 12 amino acids. The CDR3 loop reads CASSGQTETLYF. The CDR3 bases that were read are TGTGCCAGCAGCGGACAGACAGAAACGCTGTAT.

Remarks on this clone: Gene labels here are mouse ones. The read ends 1 residue early relative to the CDR3; the germline J gene fills the gap. Other DNA sequences of this sample code for an identical CDR3. The chain is built from TRBV26 and TRBJ1-6; TRBD1 might be the D (5 bases). TRBJ1-6 is an open reading frame, and its role is uncertain. The CDR3 loop spans 14 amino acids. Germline loops: CDR1 KGHPV, CDR2 FQNQEV (reference sequence). V dropped 4 bases and J dropped 4 bases, with 8 bases sitting between them. The DNA read from the CDR3 is TGTGCCAGCAGTCCCGGACAATATAATTCGCCCCTCTAC. Its translation: CASSPGQYNSPLY. The whole CDR3 protein is CASSPGQYNSPLYF.

A word on this clone: Mouse gene names apply. The CDR3 bases that were read are TGTGCCAGCAGGACCGGGACAGCCAACGAAAGATTATTT. Amino acid sequence: CASRTGTANERLF. The whole CDR3 is CASRTGTANERLFF. The rearrangement uses TRBV15 and TRBJ1-4, with 7 bases identical to TRBD1. The CDR3 end lies 1 residue beyond the end of the read and is filled in from the germline J gene. The length of the CDR3 is 14 residues. Germline CDR1 SGHND, CDR2 FRSKSL. The V segment lost 6 bases and the J segment 3 bases; nucleotides outside the gene matches: 4.

This clone is large by share. Gene names follow the mouse nomenclature. The missing CDR3 end, 1 residue past where the read stops, is filled in from the germline J gene. The J gene is TRBJ2-3, the V gene TRBV13-3; 8 positions match TRBD2. After removal of 5 bases from V and 5 bases from J, the junction contained 1 base not matched to a gene. CDR1 NNHDY and CDR2 SYVADS come from the germline V gene. The CDR3 has 12 residues. CDR3 amino acids: CASSDWGETLYF. The CDR3 bases that were read are TGTGCCAGCAGCGACTGGGGAGAAACGCTGTAT.